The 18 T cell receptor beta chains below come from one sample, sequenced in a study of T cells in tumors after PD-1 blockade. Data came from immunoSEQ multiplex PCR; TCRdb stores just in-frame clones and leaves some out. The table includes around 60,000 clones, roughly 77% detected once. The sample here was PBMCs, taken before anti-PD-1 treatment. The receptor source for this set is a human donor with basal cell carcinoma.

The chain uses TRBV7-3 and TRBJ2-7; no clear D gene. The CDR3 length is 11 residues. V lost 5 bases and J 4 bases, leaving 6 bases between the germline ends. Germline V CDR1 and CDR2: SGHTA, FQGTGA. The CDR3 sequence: CASSRQYEQYF. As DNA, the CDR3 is TGTGCCAGCAGCCGGCAGTACGAGCAGTACTTC.

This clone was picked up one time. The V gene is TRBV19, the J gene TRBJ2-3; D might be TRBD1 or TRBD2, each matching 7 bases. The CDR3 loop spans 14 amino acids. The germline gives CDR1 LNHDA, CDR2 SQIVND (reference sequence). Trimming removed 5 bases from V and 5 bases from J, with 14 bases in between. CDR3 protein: CASSQGGPGDTQYF. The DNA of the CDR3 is TGTGCCAGTAGTCAGGGGGGGCCCGGAGATACGCAGTATTTT. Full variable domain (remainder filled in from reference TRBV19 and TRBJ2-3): DGGITQSPKYLFRKEGQNVTLSCEQNLNHDAMYWYRQDPGQGLRLIYYSQIVNDFQKGDIAEGYSVSREKKESFPLTVTSAQKNPTAFYLCASSQGGPGDTQYFGPGTRLTVL.

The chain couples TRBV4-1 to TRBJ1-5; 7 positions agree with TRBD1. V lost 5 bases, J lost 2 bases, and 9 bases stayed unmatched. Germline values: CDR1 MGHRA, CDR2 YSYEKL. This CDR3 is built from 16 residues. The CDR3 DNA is TGCGCCAGCAGCGTCGCCCCCAGGGGGGGCAATCAGCCCCAGCATTTT. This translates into CASSVAPRGGNQPQHF.

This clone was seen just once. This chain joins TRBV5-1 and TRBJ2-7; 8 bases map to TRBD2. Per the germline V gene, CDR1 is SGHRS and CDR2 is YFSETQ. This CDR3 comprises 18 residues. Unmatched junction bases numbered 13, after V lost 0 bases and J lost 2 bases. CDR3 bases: TGCGCCAGCAGCTTGGACCCTCCGACTAGCGAAAGTGCCTACGAGCAGTACTTC. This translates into CASSLDPPTSESAYEQYF.

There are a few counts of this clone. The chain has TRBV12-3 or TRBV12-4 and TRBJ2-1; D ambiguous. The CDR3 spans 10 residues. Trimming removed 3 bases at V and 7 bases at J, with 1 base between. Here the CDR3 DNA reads TGTGCCAGCAGTTTTAATGAGCAGTTCTTC. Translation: CASSFNEQFF.

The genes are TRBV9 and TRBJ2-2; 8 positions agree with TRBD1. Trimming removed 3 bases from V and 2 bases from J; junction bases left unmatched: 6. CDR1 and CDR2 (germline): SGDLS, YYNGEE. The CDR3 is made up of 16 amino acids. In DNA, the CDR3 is TGTGCCAGCAGCGCTGGACAGGGTTCCAACACCGGGGAGCTGTTTTTT. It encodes CASSAGQGSNTGELFF.

The CDR3 protein is CASSPRDREYGYTF. In DNA, the CDR3 is TGTGCCAGCAGCCCACGGGACAGGGAATATGGCTACACCTTC. The genes are TRBV11-1 and TRBJ1-2, with TRBD1 matching over 9 bases. This CDR3 has 14 amino acids. Trimming at V came to 5 bases and at J to 5 bases, leaving 6 bases not matched to a gene. Germline V gene data show CDR1 as SGHAT and CDR2 as FQDESV (reference sequence).

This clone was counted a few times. CDR3 coding DNA: TGTGCCAGCAGCTTGAGAGGGAACAGGGTGGCAGATACGCAGTATTTT. Protein sequence: CASSLRGNRVADTQYF. The rearrangement links TRBV5-8 to TRBJ2-3; a weak D match, TRBD1 (6 bases). Trimming took off 1 base at V and 4 bases at J, with 16 bases between the two ends. The CDR3 totals 16 residues. The V gene's germline CDR1 is SGHTS and CDR2 YDEGEE.

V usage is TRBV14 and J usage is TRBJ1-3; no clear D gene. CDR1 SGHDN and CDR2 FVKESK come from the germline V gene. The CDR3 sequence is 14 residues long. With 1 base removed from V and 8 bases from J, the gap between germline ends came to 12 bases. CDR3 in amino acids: CASSQARSYDTIYF. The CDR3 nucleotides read TGTGCCAGCAGCCAAGCCAGGTCGTATGACACCATATATTTT.

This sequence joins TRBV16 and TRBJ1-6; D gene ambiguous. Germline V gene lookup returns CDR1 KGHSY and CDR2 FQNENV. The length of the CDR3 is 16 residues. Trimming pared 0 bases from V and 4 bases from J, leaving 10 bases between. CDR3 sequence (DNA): TGTGCCAGCAGCCAATCGGAACAGCAATATAATTCACCCCTCCACTTT. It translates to CASSQSEQQYNSPLHF.

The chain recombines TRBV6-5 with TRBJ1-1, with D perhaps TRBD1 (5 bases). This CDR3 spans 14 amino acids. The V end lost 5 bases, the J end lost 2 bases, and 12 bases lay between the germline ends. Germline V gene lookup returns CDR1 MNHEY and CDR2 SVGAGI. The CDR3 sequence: CASSLRQSNTEAFF. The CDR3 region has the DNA TGTGCCAGCAGTCTCCGACAGAGTAACACTGAAGCTTTCTTT.

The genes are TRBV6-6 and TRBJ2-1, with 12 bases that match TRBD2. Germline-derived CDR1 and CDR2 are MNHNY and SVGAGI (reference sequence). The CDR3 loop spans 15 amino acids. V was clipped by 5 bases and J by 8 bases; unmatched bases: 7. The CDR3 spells CASSPSGGANYEQFF. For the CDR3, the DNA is TGTGCCAGCAGTCCTAGCGGGGGGGCGAATTATGAGCAGTTCTTC.

DNA of the CDR3: TGTGCCAGCAGTTACTCTCGGGGGCTCCGAAACACTGAAGCTTTCTTT. Amino acid sequence: CASSYSRGLRNTEAFF. This chain uses TRBV6-5 with TRBJ1-1, with D perhaps matching TRBD1 (6 bases). The V gene's germline CDR1 is MNHEY and CDR2 SVGAGI. The CDR3 loop spans 16 amino acids. V shed 0 bases and J shed 2 bases, with 13 bases lying between them.

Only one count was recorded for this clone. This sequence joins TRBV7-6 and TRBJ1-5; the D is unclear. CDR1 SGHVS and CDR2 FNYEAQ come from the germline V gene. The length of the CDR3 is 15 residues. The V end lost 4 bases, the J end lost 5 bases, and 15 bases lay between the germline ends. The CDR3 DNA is TGTGCCAGCAGCTCGGATCCAGGTACGGATCAGCCCCAGCATTTT. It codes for CASSSDPGTDQPQHF.

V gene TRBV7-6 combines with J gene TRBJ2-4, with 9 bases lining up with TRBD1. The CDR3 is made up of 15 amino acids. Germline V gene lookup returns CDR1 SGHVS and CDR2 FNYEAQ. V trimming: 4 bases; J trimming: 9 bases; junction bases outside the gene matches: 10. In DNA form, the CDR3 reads TGTGCCAGCAGCTCCAAGTACAGGGGGCAGGGCATTCAGTACTTC. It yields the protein CASSSKYRGQGIQYF.

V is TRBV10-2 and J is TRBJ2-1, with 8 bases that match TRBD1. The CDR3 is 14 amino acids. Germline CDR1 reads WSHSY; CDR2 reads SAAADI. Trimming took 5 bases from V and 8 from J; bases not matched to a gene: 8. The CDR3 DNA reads TGCGCCAGCAGTTCCGGGACAGGAGGCTATGAGCAGTTCTTC. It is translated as CASSSGTGGYEQFF.

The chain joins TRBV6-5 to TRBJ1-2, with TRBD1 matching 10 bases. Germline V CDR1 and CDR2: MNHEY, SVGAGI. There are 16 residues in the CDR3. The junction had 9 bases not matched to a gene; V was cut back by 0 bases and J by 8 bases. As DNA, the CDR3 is TGTGCCAGCAGTTACTCGGGGAGACAGGGGGCAGGCGGCTACACCTTC. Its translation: CASSYSGRQGAGGYTF.

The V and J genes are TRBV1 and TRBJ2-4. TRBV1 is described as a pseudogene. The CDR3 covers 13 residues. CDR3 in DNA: TGCACCAGCAGCCACCATCTAAGGAACATTCAGTACTTC. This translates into CTSSHHLRNIQYF.